This entry concerns a single T cell receptor beta chain. The antigen remains unidentified. This entry belongs to a study of T cell clonotyping in hematopoietic cell transplantation. Trimming shortened V by 2 bases and J by 1 base, and 9 bases separated the two germline ends. Germline CDR1 SGHRS, CDR2 YFSETQ. This CDR3 spans 14 amino acids. General study findings and limits: CD4 and CD8 repertoire contributions could not be separated without sorting. Pathologically expanded recipient clonotypes increased progressively from day 30 to day 180 as diversity fell.

Using immunoSEQ multiplex PCR, the repertoire was profiled, and TCRdb retains in-frame clones only, with some absent. This sample carries under 5,000 clones, about 93% of them seen once, and the ten largest clones take roughly 6%. Blood collection times were about day -28 and days 30, 100, 180 posttransplant. J is TRBJ1-1 and V is TRBV5-1; D not resolved. The TCR was taken from a male patient aged 55 to 69 who had an allogeneic stem cell transplant from a related donor, so the T cells may come from the graft donor. Some clones in this sample may be carry-over from other donors' samples. The material was PBMCs, obtained 180 days after allogeneic stem cell transplant. CDR3 sequence (DNA): TGCGCCAGCAGCTTTGATGCGGAGAACACTGAAGCTTTCTTT. Encoded protein: CASSFDAENTEAFF.